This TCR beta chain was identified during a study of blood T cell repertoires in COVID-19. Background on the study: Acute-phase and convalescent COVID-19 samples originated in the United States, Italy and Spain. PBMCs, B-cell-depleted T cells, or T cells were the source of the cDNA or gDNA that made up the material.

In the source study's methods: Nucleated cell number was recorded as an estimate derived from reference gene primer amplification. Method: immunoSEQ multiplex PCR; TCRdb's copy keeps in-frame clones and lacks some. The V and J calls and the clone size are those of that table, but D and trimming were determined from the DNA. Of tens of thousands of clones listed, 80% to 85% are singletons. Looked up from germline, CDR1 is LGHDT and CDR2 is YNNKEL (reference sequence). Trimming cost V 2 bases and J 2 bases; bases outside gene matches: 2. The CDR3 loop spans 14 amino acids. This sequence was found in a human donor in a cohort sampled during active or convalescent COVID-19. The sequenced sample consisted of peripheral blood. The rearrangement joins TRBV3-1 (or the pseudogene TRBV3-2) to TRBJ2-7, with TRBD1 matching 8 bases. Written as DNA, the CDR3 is TGTGCCAGCAGCCAACCGGGACAGGCCTACGAGCAGTACTTC. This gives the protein CASSQPGQAYEQYF.